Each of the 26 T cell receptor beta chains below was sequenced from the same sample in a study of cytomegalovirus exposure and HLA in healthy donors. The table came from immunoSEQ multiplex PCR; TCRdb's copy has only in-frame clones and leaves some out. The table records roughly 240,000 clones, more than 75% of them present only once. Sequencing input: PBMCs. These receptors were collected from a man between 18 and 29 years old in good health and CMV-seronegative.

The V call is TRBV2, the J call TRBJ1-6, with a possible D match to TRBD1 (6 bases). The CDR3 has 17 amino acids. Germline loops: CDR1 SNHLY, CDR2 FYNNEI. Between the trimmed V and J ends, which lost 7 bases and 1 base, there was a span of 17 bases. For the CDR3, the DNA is TGTGCCAGCACTGCCCCCACAGGGATGTCCTATAATTCACCCCTCCACTTT. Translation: CASTAPTGMSYNSPLHF.

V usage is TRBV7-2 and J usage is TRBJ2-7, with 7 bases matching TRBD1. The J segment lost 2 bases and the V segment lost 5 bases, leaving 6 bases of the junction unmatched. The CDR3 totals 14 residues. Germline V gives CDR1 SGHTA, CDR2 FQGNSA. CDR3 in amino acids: CASSRNRGAYEQYF. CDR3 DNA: TGTGCCAGCAGCCGCAACAGGGGCGCCTACGAGCAGTACTTC.

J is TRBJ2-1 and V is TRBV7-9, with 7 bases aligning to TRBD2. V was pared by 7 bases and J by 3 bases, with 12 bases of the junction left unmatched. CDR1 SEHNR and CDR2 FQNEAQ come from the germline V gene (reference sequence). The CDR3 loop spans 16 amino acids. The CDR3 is CASTSSLADYYNEQFF. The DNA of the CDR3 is TGTGCCAGCACCTCCTCCCTAGCGGACTACTACAATGAGCAGTTCTTC.

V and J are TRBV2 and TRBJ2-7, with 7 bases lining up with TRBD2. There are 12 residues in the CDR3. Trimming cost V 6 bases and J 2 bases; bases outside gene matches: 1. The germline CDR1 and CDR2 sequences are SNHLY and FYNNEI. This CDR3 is CASRGGAYEQYF. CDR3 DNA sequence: TGTGCCAGCAGGGGGGGGGCCTACGAGCAGTACTTC.

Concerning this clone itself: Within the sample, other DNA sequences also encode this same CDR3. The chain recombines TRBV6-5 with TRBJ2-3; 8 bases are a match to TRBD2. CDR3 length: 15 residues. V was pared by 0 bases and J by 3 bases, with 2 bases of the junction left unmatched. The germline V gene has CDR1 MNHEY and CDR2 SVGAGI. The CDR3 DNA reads TGTGCCAGCAGTTACTCAGGGACTAGTACAGATACGCAGTATTTT. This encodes CASSYSGTSTDTQYF.

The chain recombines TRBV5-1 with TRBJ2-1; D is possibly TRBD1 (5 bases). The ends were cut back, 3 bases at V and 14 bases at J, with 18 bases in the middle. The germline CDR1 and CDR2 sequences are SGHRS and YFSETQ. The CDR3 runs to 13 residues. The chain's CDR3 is CASSSTTGSPEFF. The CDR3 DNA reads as TGCGCCAGCAGCTCTACCACAGGTTCCCCAGAGTTCTTC.

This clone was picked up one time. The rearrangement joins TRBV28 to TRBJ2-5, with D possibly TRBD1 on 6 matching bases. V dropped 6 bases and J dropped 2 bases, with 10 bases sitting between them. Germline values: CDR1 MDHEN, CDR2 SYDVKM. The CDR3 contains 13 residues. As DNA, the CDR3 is TGTGCCAGCAGACTTACAGGGCAAGAGACCCAGTACTTC. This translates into CASRLTGQETQYF.

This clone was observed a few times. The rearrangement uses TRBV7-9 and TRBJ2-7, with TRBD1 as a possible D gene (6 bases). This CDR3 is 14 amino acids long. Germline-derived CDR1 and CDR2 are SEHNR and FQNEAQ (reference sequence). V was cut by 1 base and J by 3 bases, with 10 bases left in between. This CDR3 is CASSLGGQSYEQYF. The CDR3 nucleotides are TGTGCCAGCAGCTTAGGGGGACAAAGCTACGAGCAGTACTTC.

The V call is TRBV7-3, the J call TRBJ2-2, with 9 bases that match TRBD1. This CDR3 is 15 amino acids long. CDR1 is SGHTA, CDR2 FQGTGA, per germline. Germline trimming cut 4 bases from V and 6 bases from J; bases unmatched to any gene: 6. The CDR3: CASSSGQGLAGELFF. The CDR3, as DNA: TGTGCCAGCAGCTCGGGACAGGGCTTGGCCGGGGAGCTGTTTTTT.

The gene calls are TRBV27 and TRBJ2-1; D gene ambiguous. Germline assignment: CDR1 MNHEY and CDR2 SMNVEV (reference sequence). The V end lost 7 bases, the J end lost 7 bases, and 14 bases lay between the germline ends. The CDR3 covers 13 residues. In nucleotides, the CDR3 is TGTGCCAGCACCCTAGGAGTCGGGAATGAGCAGTTCTTC. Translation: CASTLGVGNEQFF.

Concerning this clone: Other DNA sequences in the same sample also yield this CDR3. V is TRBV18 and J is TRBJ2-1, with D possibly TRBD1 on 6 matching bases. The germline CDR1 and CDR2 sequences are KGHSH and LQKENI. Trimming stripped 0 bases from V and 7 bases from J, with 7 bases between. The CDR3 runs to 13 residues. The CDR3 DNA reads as TGTGCCAGCTCACCACCGGGGGCAAATGAGCAGTTCTTC. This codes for CASSPPGANEQFF.

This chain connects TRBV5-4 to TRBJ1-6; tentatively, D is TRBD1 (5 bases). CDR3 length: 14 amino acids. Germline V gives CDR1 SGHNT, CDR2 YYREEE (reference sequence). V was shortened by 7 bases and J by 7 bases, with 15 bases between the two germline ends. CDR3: CASGTGGVNSPLHF. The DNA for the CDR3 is TGTGCCAGCGGGACCGGGGGAGTCAATTCACCCCTCCACTTT.

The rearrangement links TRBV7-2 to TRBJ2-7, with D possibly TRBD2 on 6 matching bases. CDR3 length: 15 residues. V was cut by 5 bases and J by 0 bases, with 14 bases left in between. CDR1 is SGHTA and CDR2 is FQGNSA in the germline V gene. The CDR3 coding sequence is TGTGCCAGCAGCGTATCTAGCGCGAGCTCCTACGAGCAGTACTTC. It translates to CASSVSSASSYEQYF.

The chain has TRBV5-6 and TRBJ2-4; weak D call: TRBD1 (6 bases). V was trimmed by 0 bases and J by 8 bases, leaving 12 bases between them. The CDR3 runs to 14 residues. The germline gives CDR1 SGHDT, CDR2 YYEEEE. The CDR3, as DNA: TGTGCCAGCAGCTTGGTATCAGGGGATGACATTCAGTACTTC. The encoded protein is CASSLVSGDDIQYF.

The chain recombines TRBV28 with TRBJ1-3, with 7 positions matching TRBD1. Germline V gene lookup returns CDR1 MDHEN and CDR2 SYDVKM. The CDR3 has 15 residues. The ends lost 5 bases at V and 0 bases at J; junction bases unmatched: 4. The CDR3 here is CASSTGQSSGNTIYF. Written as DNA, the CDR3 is TGTGCCAGCAGTACGGGACAGAGCTCTGGAAACACCATATATTTT.

The CDR3 nucleotides read TGTGCCAGCAGCCGAGACAGGGTCTCTGGGGCCAACGTCCTGACTTTC. Translation: CASSRDRVSGANVLTF. The gene calls are TRBV27 and TRBJ2-6; 7 bases map to TRBD1. There are 16 residues in the CDR3. The J segment lost 0 bases and the V segment lost 6 bases, leaving 5 bases of the junction unmatched. Looked up from germline, CDR1 is MNHEY and CDR2 is SMNVEV (reference sequence). The full variable domain, with the rest looked up from reference TRBV27 and TRBJ2-6, is EAQVTQNPRYLITVTGKKLTVTCSQNMNHEYMSWYRQDPGLGLRQIYYSMNVEVTDKGDVPEGYKVSRKEKRNFPLILESPSPNQTSLYFCASSRDRVSGANVLTFGAGSRLTVL.

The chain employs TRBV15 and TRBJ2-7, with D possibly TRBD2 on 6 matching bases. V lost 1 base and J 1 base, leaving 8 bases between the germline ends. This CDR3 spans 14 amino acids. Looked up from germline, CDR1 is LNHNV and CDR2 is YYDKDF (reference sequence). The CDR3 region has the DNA TGTGCCACCAGCAGAGGGGCGGGATCCTACGAGCAGTACTTC. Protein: CATSRGAGSYEQYF.

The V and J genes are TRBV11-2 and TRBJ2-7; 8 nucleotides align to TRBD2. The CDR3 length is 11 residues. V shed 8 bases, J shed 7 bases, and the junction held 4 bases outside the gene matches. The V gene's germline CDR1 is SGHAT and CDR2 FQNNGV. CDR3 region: CASSAGGEQYF. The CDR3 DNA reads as TGTGCCAGCTCGGCGGGAGGTGAGCAGTACTTC. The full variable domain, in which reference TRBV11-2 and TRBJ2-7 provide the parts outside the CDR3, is EAGVAQSPRYKIIEKRQSVAFWCNPISGHATLYWYQQILGQGPKLLIQFQNNGVVDDSQLPKDRFSAERLKGVDSTLKIQPAKLEDSAVYLCASSAGGEQYFGPGTRLTVT.

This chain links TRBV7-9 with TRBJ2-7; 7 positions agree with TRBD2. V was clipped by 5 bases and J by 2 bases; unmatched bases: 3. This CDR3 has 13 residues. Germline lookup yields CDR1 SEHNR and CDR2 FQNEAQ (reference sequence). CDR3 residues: CASSGGTTYEQYF. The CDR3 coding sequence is TGTGCCAGCAGCGGTGGGACTACCTACGAGCAGTACTTC. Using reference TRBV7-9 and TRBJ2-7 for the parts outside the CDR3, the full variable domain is DTGVSQNPRHKITKRGQNVTFRCDPISEHNRLYWYRQTLGQGPEFLTYFQNEAQLEKSRLLSDRFSAERPKGSFSTLEIQRTEQGDSAMYLCASSGGTTYEQYFGPGTRLTVT.

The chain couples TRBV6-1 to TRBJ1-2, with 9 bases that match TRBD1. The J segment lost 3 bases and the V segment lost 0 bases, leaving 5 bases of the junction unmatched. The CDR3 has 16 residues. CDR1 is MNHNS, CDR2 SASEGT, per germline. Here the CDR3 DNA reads TGTGCCAGCAGTGAAGCTCGACAGGGGGTGGACTATGGCTACACCTTC. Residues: CASSEARQGVDYGYTF.

CDR3 nucleotides: TGTGCCAGCTTTTCGGGCGGGAGCTACGAGCAGTACTTC. As protein: CASFSGGSYEQYF. This chain joins TRBV28 and TRBJ2-7; 7 bases align to TRBD2. The CDR3 is 13 residues long. Germline values: CDR1 MDHEN, CDR2 SYDVKM. The V gene end was trimmed by 8 bases and the J gene end by 3 bases; junction bases not matched to a gene: 7.

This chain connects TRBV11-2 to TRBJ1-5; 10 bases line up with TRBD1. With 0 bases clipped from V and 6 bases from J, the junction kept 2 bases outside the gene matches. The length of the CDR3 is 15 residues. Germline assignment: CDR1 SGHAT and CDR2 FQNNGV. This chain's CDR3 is CASSLERTGGQPQHF. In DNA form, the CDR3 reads TGTGCCAGCAGCTTAGAAAGGACAGGGGGTCAGCCCCAGCATTTT.

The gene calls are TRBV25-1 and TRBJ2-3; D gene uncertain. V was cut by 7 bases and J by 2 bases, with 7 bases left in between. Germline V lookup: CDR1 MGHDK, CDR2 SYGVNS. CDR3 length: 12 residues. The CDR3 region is CASKSHTDTQYF. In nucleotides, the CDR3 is TGTGCCAGCAAAAGCCACACAGATACGCAGTATTTT. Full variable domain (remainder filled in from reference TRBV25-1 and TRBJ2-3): EADIYQTPRYLVIGTGKKITLECSQTMGHDKMYWYQQDPGMELHLIHYSYGVNSTEKGDLSSESTVSRIRTEHFPLTLESARPSHTSQYLCASKSHTDTQYFGPGTRLTVL.

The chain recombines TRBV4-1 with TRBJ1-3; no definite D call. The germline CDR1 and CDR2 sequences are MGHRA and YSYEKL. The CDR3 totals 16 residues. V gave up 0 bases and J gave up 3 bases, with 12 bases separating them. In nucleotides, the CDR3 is TGCGCCAGCAGCCAAGAAGGACGGCGGGGTGGAAACACCATATATTTT. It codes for CASSQEGRRGGNTIYF.

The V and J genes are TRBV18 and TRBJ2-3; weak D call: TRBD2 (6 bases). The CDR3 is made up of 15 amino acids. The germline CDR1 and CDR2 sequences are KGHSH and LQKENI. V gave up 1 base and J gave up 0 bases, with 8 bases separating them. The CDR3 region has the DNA TGTGCCAGCTCACCACTTGGGACTAGCACAGATACGCAGTATTTT. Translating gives CASSPLGTSTDTQYF.

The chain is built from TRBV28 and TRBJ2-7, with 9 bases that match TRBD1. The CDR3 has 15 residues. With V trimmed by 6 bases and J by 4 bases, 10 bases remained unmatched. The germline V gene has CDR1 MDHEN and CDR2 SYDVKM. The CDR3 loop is CASRNRDRAAYEQYF. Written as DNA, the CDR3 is TGTGCCAGCAGAAACCGGGACAGGGCAGCATACGAGCAGTACTTC.